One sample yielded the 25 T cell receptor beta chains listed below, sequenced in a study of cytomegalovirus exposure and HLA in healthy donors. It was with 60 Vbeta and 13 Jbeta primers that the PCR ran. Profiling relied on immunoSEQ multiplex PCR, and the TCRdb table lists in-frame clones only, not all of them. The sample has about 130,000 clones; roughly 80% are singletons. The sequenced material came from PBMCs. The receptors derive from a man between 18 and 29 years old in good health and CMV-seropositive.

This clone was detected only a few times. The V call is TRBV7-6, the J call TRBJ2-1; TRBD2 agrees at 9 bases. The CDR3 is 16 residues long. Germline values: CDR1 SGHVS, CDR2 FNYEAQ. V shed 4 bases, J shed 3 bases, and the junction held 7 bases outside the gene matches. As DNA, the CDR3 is TGTGCCAGCAGCTCTGGCGGGAGGGCCTTCTACAATGAGCAGTTCTTC. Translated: CASSSGGRAFYNEQFF.

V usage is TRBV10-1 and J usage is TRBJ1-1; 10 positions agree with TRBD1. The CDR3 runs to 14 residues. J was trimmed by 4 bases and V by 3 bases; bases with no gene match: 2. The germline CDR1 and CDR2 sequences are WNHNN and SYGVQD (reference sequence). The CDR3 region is CASSERTGGTEAFF. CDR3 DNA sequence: TGCGCCAGCAGTGAACGGACAGGGGGCACTGAAGCTTTCTTT.

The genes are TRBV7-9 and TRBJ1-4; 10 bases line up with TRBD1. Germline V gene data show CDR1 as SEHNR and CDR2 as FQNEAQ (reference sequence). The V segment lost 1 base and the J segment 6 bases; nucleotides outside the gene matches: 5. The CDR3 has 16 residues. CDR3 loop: CASSLVGQGEDEKLFF. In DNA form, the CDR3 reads TGTGCCAGCAGCTTAGTCGGACAGGGGGAGGATGAAAAACTGTTTTTT.

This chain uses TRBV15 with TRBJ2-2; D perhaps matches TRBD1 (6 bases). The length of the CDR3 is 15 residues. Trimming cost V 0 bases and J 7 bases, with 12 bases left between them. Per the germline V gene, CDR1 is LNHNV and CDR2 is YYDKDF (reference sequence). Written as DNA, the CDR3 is TGTGCCACCAGCAGAGATTTGACAGGAAGCGGGGAGCTGTTTTTT. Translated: CATSRDLTGSGELFF.

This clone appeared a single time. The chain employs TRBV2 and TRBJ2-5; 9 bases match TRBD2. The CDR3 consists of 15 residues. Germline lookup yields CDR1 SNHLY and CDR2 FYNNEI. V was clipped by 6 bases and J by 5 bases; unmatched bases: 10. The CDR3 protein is CASSPIGLASETQYF. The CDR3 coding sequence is TGTGCCAGCAGCCCAATCGGACTAGCGTCGGAGACCCAGTACTTC.

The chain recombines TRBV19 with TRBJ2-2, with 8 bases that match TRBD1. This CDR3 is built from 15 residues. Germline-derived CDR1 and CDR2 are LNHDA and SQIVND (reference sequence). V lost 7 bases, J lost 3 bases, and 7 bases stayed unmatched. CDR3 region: CASKAQGADTGELFF. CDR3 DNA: TGTGCCAGTAAGGCCCAGGGGGCGGACACCGGGGAGCTGTTTTTT.

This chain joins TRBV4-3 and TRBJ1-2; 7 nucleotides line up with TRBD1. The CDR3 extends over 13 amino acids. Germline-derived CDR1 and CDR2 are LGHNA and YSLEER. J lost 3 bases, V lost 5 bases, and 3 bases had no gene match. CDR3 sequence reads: CASSYDRDYGYTF. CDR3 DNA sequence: TGCGCCAGCAGCTACGACAGGGACTATGGCTACACCTTC.

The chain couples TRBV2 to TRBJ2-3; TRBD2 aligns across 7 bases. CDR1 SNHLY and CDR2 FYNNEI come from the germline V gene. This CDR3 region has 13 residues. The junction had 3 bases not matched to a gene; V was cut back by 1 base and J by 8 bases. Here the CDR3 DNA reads TGTGCCAGCAGTGAAGGGGGGGGAGGTACGCAGTATTTT. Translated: CASSEGGGGTQYF.

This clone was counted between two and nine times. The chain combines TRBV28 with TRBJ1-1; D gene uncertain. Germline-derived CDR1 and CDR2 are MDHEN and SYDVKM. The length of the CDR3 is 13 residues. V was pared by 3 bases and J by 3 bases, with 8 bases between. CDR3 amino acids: CASSLGPDTEAFF. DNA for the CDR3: TGTGCCAGCAGTTTGGGCCCAGACACTGAAGCTTTCTTT.

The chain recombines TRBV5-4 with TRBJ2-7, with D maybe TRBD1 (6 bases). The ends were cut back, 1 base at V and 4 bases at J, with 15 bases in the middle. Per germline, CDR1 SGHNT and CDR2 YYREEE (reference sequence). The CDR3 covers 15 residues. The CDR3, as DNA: TGTGCCAGCAGCTTGCCCGAACAGGGACCGTACGAGCAGTACTTC. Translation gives CASSLPEQGPYEQYF. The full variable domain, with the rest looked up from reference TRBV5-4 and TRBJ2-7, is ETGVTQSPTHLIKTRGQQVTLRCSSQSGHNTVSWYQQALGQGPQFIFQYYREEENGRGNFPPRFSGLQFPNYSSELNVNALELDDSALYLCASSLPEQGPYEQYFGPGTRLTVT.

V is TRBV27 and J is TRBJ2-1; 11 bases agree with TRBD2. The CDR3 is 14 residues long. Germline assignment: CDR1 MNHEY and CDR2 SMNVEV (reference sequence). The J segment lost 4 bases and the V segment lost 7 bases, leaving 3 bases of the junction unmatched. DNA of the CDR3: TGTGCCAGCACCGTAGCGGGAGGGTACAATGAGCAGTTCTTC. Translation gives CASTVAGGYNEQFF.

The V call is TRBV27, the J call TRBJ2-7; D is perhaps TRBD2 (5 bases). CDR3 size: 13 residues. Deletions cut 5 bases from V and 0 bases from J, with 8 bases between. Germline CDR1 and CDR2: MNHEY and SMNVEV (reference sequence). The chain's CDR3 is CASSEGASYEQYF. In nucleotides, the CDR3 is TGTGCCAGCAGTGAGGGTGCCTCCTACGAGCAGTACTTC.

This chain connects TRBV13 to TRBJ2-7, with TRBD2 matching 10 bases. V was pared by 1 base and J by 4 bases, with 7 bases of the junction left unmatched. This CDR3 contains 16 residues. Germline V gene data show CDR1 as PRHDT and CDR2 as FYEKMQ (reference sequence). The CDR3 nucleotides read TGTGCCAGCAGCTTAGCCCTCCTAGCGGGAGAATACGAGCAGTACTTC. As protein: CASSLALLAGEYEQYF.

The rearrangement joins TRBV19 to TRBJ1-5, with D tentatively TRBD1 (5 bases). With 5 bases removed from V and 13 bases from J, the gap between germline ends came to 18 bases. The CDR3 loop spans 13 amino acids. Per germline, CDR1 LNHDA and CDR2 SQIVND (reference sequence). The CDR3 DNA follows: TGTGCCAGTAGTGATATGGGGGGAGATCGGCAGCATTTT. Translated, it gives CASSDMGGDRQHF.

In DNA, the CDR3 is TGTGCCAGCAGCGTCTGGACAGGGGGTAATGAGCAGTTCTTC. This encodes CASSVWTGGNEQFF. This chain connects TRBV9 to TRBJ2-1, with TRBD1 identical over 10 bases. CDR1 SGDLS and CDR2 YYNGEE come from the germline V gene. The CDR3 length is 14 residues. J was trimmed by 7 bases and V by 2 bases; bases with no gene match: 3.

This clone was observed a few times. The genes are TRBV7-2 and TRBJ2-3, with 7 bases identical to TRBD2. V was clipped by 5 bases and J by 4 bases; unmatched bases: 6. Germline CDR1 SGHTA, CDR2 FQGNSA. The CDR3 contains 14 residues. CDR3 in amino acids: CASSPGTIADTQYF. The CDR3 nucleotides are TGTGCCAGCAGCCCTGGGACTATTGCAGATACGCAGTATTTT.

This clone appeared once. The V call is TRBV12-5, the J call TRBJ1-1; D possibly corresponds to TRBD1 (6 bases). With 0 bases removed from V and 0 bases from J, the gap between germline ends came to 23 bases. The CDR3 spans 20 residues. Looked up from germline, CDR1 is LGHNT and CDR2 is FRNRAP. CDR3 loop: CASGLVRVLGGQGMNTEAFF. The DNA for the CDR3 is TGTGCTAGTGGTTTGGTACGCGTTTTAGGGGGTCAGGGGATGAACACTGAAGCTTTCTTT.

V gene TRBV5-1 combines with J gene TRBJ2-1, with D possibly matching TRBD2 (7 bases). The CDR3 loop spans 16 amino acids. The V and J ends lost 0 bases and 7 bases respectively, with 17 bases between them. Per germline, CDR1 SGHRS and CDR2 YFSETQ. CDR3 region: CASSLVLRGRPNEQFF. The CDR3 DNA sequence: TGCGCCAGCAGCTTGGTCTTGCGGGGGCGCCCGAATGAGCAGTTCTTC.

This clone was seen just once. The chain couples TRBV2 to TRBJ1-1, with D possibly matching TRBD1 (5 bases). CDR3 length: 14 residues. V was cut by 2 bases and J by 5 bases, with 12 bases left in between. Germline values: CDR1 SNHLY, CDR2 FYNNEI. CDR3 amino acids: CASSERGDLTEAFF. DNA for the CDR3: TGTGCCAGCAGTGAAAGAGGGGACTTGACTGAAGCTTTCTTT.

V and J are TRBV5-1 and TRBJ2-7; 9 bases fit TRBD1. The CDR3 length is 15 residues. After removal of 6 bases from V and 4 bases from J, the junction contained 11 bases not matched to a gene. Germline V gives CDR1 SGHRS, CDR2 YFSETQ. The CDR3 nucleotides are TGCGCCAGCACCCCCTACACAGGGGGCGGGTACGAGCAGTACTTC. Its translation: CASTPYTGGGYEQYF.

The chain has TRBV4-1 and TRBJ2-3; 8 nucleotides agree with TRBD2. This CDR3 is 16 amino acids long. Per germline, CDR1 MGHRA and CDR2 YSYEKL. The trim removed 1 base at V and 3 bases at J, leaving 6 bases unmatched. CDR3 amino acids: CASSQVIGGETDTQYF. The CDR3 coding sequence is TGCGCCAGCAGCCAAGTGATCGGGGGGGAGACAGATACGCAGTATTTT.

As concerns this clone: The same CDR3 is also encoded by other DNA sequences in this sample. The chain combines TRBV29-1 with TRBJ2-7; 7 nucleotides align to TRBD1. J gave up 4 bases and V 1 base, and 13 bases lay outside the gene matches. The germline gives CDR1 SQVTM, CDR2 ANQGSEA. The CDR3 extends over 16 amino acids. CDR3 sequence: CSVEGGLGQREYEQYF. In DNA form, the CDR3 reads TGCAGCGTTGAAGGGGGTCTGGGACAGAGGGAATACGAGCAGTACTTC.

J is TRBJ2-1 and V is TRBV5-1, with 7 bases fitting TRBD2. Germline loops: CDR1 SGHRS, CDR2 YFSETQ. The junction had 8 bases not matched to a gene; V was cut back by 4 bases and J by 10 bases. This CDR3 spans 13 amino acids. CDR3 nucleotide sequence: TGCGCCAGCAGCCCCGGACTAGTTGGGGAGCAGTTCTTC. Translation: CASSPGLVGEQFF. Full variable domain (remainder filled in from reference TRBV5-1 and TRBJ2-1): KAGVTQTPRYLIKTRGQQVTLSCSPISGHRSVSWYQQTPGQGLQFLFEYFSETQRNKGNFPGRFSGRQFSNSRSEMNVSTLELGDSALYLCASSPGLVGEQFFGPGTRLTVL.

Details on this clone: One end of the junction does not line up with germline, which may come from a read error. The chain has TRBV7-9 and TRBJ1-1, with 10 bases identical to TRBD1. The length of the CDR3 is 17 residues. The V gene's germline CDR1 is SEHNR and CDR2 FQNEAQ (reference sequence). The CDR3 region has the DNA TGTTCCAGCAGCTCAGGGGTGCGACAGGGGGCGCGGAATCGAGCTTTCTTT. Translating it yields CSSSSGVRQGARNRAFF.

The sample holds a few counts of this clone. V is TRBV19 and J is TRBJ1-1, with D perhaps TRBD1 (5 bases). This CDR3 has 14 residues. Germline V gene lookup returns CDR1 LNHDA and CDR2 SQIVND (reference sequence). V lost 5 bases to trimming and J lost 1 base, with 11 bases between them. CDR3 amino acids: CASSPDRKNTEAFF. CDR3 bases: TGTGCCAGTAGTCCCGACAGAAAGAACACTGAAGCTTTCTTT.